A single sample is the source of the 22 T cell receptor beta chains below, sequenced in a study of T cell repertoires in cytomegalovirus infection. In TCRdb, the reads were re-called with MiXCR into one record per CDR3 protein. Of hundreds of thousands of distinct CDR3 sequences listed, roughly a quarter are singletons. The material sequenced was CD8+ T cells from PBMCs. These TCRs come from a human donor in good health (CMV status not recorded). Some clones in this sample may be carry-over from other donors' samples.

The sample holds many counts of this clonotype. The chain is built from TRBV6-2 or TRBV6-3 and TRBJ2-1; D not resolved. Deletions cut 3 bases from V and 4 bases from J, with 7 bases between. Germline V CDR1 and CDR2: MNHEY, SVGEGT. This CDR3 is built from 13 residues. The CDR3 DNA follows: TGTGCCAGCAGTTATTTGGAGTACAATGAGCAGTTCTTC. Amino acids: CASSYLEYNEQFF.

This clonotype was counted a few times. The chain joins TRBV15 to TRBJ2-4; TRBD2 might be the D (5 bases). V gave up 0 bases and J gave up 0 bases, with 9 bases separating them. Per the germline V gene, CDR1 is LNHNV and CDR2 is YYDKDF (reference sequence). The CDR3 is made up of 16 amino acids. DNA for the CDR3: TGTGCCACCAGCAGAGATCGGGGTCAAGCCAAAAACATTCAGTACTTC. Its protein is CATSRDRGQAKNIQYF.

The chain joins TRBV28 to TRBJ2-2; possible D gene TRBD1, 5 bases. The CDR3 length is 14 residues. V shed 5 bases and J shed 4 bases, with 11 bases lying between them. Per the germline V gene, CDR1 is MDHEN and CDR2 is SYDVKM. This chain's CDR3 is CASSAVRATGELFF. CDR3 sequence (DNA): TGTGCCAGCAGTGCCGTCAGGGCCACCGGGGAGCTGTTTTTT.

The chain carries TRBV19 and TRBJ1-1; 7 positions match TRBD1. V was pared by 9 bases and J by 5 bases, with 21 bases of the junction left unmatched. This CDR3 contains 17 residues. CDR1 is LNHDA and CDR2 is SQIVND in the germline V gene (reference sequence). In DNA, the CDR3 is TGTGCCAGCGGACGGAACAGGGGAGATTGGAGATGGACTGAAGCTTTCTTT. Translating gives CASGRNRGDWRWTEAFF.

The chain employs TRBV7-9 and TRBJ1-3; 7 positions match TRBD1. V was pared by 3 bases and J by 4 bases, with 6 bases of the junction left unmatched. CDR1 SEHNR and CDR2 FQNEAQ come from the germline V gene (reference sequence). CDR3 length equals 15 residues. In nucleotides, the CDR3 is TGTGCCAGCAGCTTGAGACAGGGATACGGAAACACCATATATTTT. The encoded protein is CASSLRQGYGNTIYF.

This clonotype was detected only a few times. V is TRBV5-1 and J is TRBJ1-1, with D perhaps TRBD1 (5 bases). Germline V gene sequence: CDR1 SGHRS, CDR2 YFSETQ. The CDR3 has 15 amino acids. V was shortened by 3 bases and J by 6 bases, with 18 bases between the two germline ends. CDR3 nucleotide sequence: TGCGCCAGCAGCTCGGGCGGCCAGGGAAGTCCTGAAGCTTTCTTT. This encodes CASSSGGQGSPEAFF.

The chain employs TRBV7-6 and TRBJ2-7; D not certain. V lost 0 bases to trimming and J lost 2 bases, with 14 bases between them. The length of the CDR3 is 16 residues. Germline CDR1 reads SGHVS; CDR2 reads FNYEAQ. CDR3 nucleotide sequence: TGTGCCAGCAGCTTAGCGGGTTTGGATAGGACCTACGAGCAGTACTTC. Its translation: CASSLAGLDRTYEQYF.

This clonotype was seen only a few times. The chain combines TRBV28 with TRBJ1-1, with D perhaps matching TRBD1 (5 bases). CDR1 and CDR2 (germline): MDHEN, SYDVKM. CDR3 length: 14 residues. The V and J ends lost 6 bases and 3 bases respectively, with 14 bases between them. The CDR3 spells CASSPGDEDTEAFF. DNA for the CDR3: TGTGCCAGCAGCCCGGGGGATGAGGACACTGAAGCTTTCTTT.

In this sample, this clonotype turned up a few times. V is TRBV6-2 or TRBV6-3 and J is TRBJ1-1; the D gene is possibly TRBD1 (6 bases). V was shortened by 10 bases and J by 1 base, with 16 bases between the two germline ends. The germline gives CDR1 MNHEY, CDR2 SVGEGT. This CDR3 region has 14 residues. In DNA form, the CDR3 reads TGTGCCACCGCACCGGGGGCAAGGAACACTGAAGCTTTCTTT. It specifies CATAPGARNTEAFF.

J is TRBJ2-1 and V is TRBV4-3; 9 bases align to TRBD2. Trimming at V came to 0 bases and at J to 4 bases, leaving 7 bases not matched to a gene. CDR1 LGHNA and CDR2 YSLEER come from the germline V gene. This CDR3 is built from 17 residues. The CDR3 region is CASSQDGSGGLYNEQFF. As DNA, the CDR3 is TGCGCCAGCAGCCAAGATGGAAGCGGGGGGTTATACAATGAGCAGTTCTTC.

The V and J genes are TRBV12-3 or TRBV12-4 and TRBJ1-6; D possibly corresponds to TRBD1 (5 bases). The CDR3 totals 14 residues. The ends were cut back, 3 bases at V and 9 bases at J, with 12 bases in the middle. The CDR3 nucleotides are TGTGCCAGCAGTTTCAACAGGTCCGGTTCACCCCTCCACTTT. This sequence encodes CASSFNRSGSPLHF.

This clonotype was picked up many times. The rearrangement uses TRBV6-1 and TRBJ2-7; no firm D call. The ends were cut back, 3 bases at V and 6 bases at J, with 3 bases in the middle. This CDR3 is built from 10 residues. Germline V lookup: CDR1 MNHNS, CDR2 SASEGT. The CDR3 here is CASSDGEQYV. In nucleotides, the CDR3 is TGTGCCAGCAGTGATGGCGAGCAGTACGTC.

This clonotype was counted between two and nine times. The gene calls are TRBV14 and TRBJ1-4; 7 positions match TRBD1. The V and J ends lost 0 bases and 5 bases, in that order; junction bases with no gene match: 3. This CDR3 is built from 15 residues. Germline V gene sequence: CDR1 SGHDN, CDR2 FVKESK. The chain's CDR3 is CASSQEKGANEKLFF. The CDR3 DNA sequence: TGTGCCAGCAGCCAAGAAAAGGGGGCGAATGAAAAACTGTTTTTT.

This clonotype was seen once. The V call is TRBV20-1, the J call TRBJ1-1, with D uncertain. From germline, CDR1 is DFQATT and CDR2 SNEGSKA (reference sequence). V was pared by 3 bases and J by 4 bases, with 9 bases between. The CDR3 totals 12 residues. CDR3 DNA sequence: TGCAGTGCTAGTATGTGGGGCACTGAAGCTTTCTTT. Translated, it gives CSASMWGTEAFF.

This clonotype was observed many times. The chain employs TRBV7-6 and TRBJ2-1; D unclear. Germline-derived CDR1 and CDR2 are SGHVS and FNYEAQ. CDR3 length: 17 amino acids. V gave up 1 base and J gave up 0 bases, with 13 bases separating them. The CDR3 coding sequence is TGTGCCAGCAGCTTAGACTTAGACGGAAGCTCCTACAATGAGCAGTTCTTC. Translating gives CASSLDLDGSSYNEQFF.

Points on this clonotype: A much larger clone lies one base from this, so it may be a read error. The chain joins TRBV7-2 to TRBJ1-5, with D tentatively TRBD1 (5 bases). CDR3 length: 13 residues. Germline CDR1 reads SGHTA; CDR2 reads FQGNSA. Trimming shortened V by 7 bases and J by 6 bases, and 13 bases separated the two germline ends. CDR3 region: CASNLGGTQPQHF. Written as DNA, the CDR3 is TGTGCCAGCAACTTGGGAGGGACTCAGCCCCAGCATTTT.

This clonotype was seen more than once but under ten times. The chain is built from TRBV19 and TRBJ2-5, with D perhaps TRBD1 or TRBD2 (5 bases each). Per the germline V gene, CDR1 is LNHDA and CDR2 is SQIVND (reference sequence). Trimming removed 5 bases at V and 5 bases at J, with 15 bases between. The CDR3 runs 14 residues. In DNA, the CDR3 is TGTGCCAGTAGTTCCGGACAAAGAGGGGAGACCCAGTACTTC. It is translated as CASSSGQRGETQYF.

This clonotype was seen ten or more times. The chain joins TRBV7-3 to TRBJ2-7, with TRBD1 as a possible D gene (6 bases). V lost 1 base to trimming and J lost 2 bases, with 9 bases between them. The length of the CDR3 is 14 residues. From germline, CDR1 is SGHTA and CDR2 FQGTGA. This chain's CDR3 is CASSLRGQPYEQYV. The CDR3 DNA sequence: TGTGCCAGCAGCTTAAGAGGACAGCCCTACGAGCAGTACGTC.

The V gene is TRBV5-3, the J gene TRBJ1-4, with D possibly matching TRBD1 (6 bases). TRBV5-3 is flagged as an ORF with uncertain function. Trimming removed 8 bases from V and 6 bases from J, with 26 bases in between. The CDR3 runs to 17 residues. The CDR3 DNA follows: TGTGCCAGCAGCACTGGGACATTCTCCACCGAAGATGAAAAACTGTTTTTT. Encoded protein: CASSTGTFSTEDEKLFF.

V and J are TRBV5-6 and TRBJ2-3, with D possibly matching TRBD2 (5 bases). Germline V CDR1 and CDR2: SGHDT, YYEEEE. Trimming pared 0 bases from V and 4 bases from J, leaving 12 bases between. The CDR3 extends over 15 amino acids. The CDR3 nucleotides are TGTGCCAGCAGCTTGGTCGGTAAGGGAGCAGATACGCAGTATTTT. This sequence encodes CASSLVGKGADTQYF.

This clonotype was seen just once. This may stem from a read error, because a much larger clone lies one nucleotide away. The genes are TRBV4-1 and TRBJ2-2, with D hard to call. The ends were cut back, 1 base at V and 4 bases at J, with 10 bases in the middle. The CDR3 has 15 residues. CDR1 is MGHRA, CDR2 YSYEKL, per germline. The CDR3 spells CASSQGAKSTGELFF. CDR3 DNA: TGCGCCAGCAGCCAAGGCGCAAAGAGCACCGGGGAGCTGTTTTTT.

The chain carries TRBV19 and TRBJ1-5; 7 bases match TRBD1. The V and J ends lost 3 bases and 5 bases, in that order; junction bases with no gene match: 7. The length of the CDR3 is 15 residues. Germline V gene data show CDR1 as LNHDA and CDR2 as SQIVND (reference sequence). The CDR3 reads CASSMTGQEYQPQHF. CDR3 nucleotides: TGTGCCAGTAGTATGACAGGACAGGAATATCAGCCCCAGCATTTT.